This passage covers 18 T cell receptor beta chains from one sample sequenced in a study of cytomegalovirus exposure and HLA in healthy donors (dated by TCRdb to about 2017). The library was made by the immunoSEQ multiplex PCR assay. TCRdb re-hosts the immuneACCESS table, in-frame sequences only. Its copies lack some clones; in the studies checked, an unresolved V gene accounts for under half of them, and the cause for the rest is not known. Within this sample are 35,000 to 50,000 clones, with roughly 93% of them counted one time only. Approximately 2.1% of the sample belongs to the ten largest clones. The sample consisted of PBMCs. The receptors stem from a woman aged 18-29 years in good health and CMV-seronegative.

The genes are TRBV9 and TRBJ2-7, with D tentatively TRBD2 (6 bases). Looked up from germline, CDR1 is SGDLS and CDR2 is YYNGEE. The CDR3 is made up of 15 amino acids. The V end lost 0 bases, the J end lost 0 bases, and 10 bases lay between the germline ends. The CDR3 here is CASSVAVGSSYEQYF. Here the CDR3 DNA reads TGTGCCAGCAGCGTAGCTGTCGGGAGCTCCTACGAGCAGTACTTC.

This chain joins TRBV28 and TRBJ1-6; the D gene is possibly TRBD1 (6 bases). Trimming shortened V by 4 bases and J by 7 bases, and 20 bases separated the two germline ends. The germline V gene encodes CDR1 MDHEN and CDR2 SYDVKM. The CDR3 totals 17 residues. In DNA, the CDR3 is TGTGCCAGCAGTTCCTTCATTTCAGGGGTAGGGAATTCACCCCTCCACTTT. It encodes CASSSFISGVGNSPLHF.

The rearrangement joins TRBV6-1 to TRBJ2-3, with D unclear. Between the trimmed V and J ends, which lost 1 base and 7 bases, there was a span of 9 bases. Germline values: CDR1 MNHNS, CDR2 SASEGT. This CDR3 is built from 13 residues. In DNA, the CDR3 is TGTGCCAGCAGTGAAGACGACACCTATACGCAGTATTTT. This gives the protein CASSEDDTYTQYF.

The V call is TRBV7-2, the J call TRBJ1-5, with 7 bases aligning to TRBD1. V gave up 3 bases and J gave up 4 bases; unmatched junction bases: 6. CDR3 length: 15 amino acids. The germline CDR1 and CDR2 sequences are SGHTA and FQGNSA. For the CDR3, the DNA is TGTGCCAGCAGCTTTGGCAGGGGGTTGAATCAGCCCCAGCATTTT. It codes for CASSFGRGLNQPQHF.

The chain carries TRBV5-6 and TRBJ2-2, with D perhaps TRBD2 (6 bases). Germline CDR1 is SGHDT and CDR2 is YYEEEE. Between the trimmed V and J ends, which lost 0 bases and 4 bases, there was a span of 13 bases. This CDR3 region has 16 residues. CDR3 sequence: CASSLVHGGLTGELFF. The CDR3 region has the DNA TGTGCCAGCAGCTTGGTTCATGGGGGACTCACCGGGGAGCTGTTTTTT.

The chain joins TRBV19 to TRBJ2-4; D gene unclear. Trimming shortened V by 5 bases and J by 2 bases, and 10 bases separated the two germline ends. This CDR3 contains 14 residues. CDR1 and CDR2 (germline): LNHDA, SQIVND (reference sequence). In DNA, the CDR3 is TGTGCCAGTAGTGGTACAACCCCCAAAAACATTCAGTACTTC. It is translated as CASSGTTPKNIQYF.

V gene TRBV18 combines with J gene TRBJ1-1; 8 bases fit TRBD1. This CDR3 is 16 amino acids long. Germline-derived CDR1 and CDR2 are KGHSH and LQKENI. Trimming cost V 10 bases and J 4 bases; bases outside gene matches: 17. The CDR3 here is CATAPTGQGGGTEAFF. In DNA form, the CDR3 reads TGTGCCACCGCCCCGACCGGACAGGGAGGAGGCACTGAAGCTTTCTTT.

In DNA, the CDR3 is TGTGCCAGCAGCTGGGACAGGGAAGAGACCCAGTACTTC. Translating gives CASSWDREETQYF. The chain joins TRBV7-8 to TRBJ2-5, with 9 nucleotides matching TRBD1. The CDR3 length is 13 residues. CDR1 and CDR2 (germline): SGHVS, FQNEAQ. V was clipped by 4 bases and J by 3 bases; unmatched bases: 0.

The chain joins TRBV10-2 to TRBJ2-1; 9 nucleotides match TRBD1. Looked up from germline, CDR1 is WSHSY and CDR2 is SAAADI. This CDR3 region has 14 residues. With V trimmed by 7 bases and J by 1 base, 2 bases remained unmatched. The chain's CDR3 is CASNRGQSYNEQFF. CDR3 in DNA: TGCGCCAGCAACAGGGGGCAGTCCTACAATGAGCAGTTCTTC.

The V gene is TRBV5-8, the J gene TRBJ1-2; 7 bases are a match to TRBD1. The CDR3 sequence is 19 residues long. Germline CDR1 is SGHTS and CDR2 is YDEGEE. Losses at the gene ends were 4 bases for V and 3 bases for J; bases not matched to a gene: 21. In DNA, the CDR3 is TGTGCCAGCAGCCCCTCGCTAGGTGACACAACCCAGGGGGACTATGGCTACACCTTC. Translating gives CASSPSLGDTTQGDYGYTF.

For the CDR3, the DNA is TGTGCCAGCAGCTTAGGAGGGCCAGGCTATGGCTACACCTTC. It encodes CASSLGGPGYGYTF. V gene TRBV7-3 combines with J gene TRBJ1-2; D is unclear. The CDR3 sequence is 14 residues long. Trimming removed 2 bases from V and 4 bases from J, with 11 bases in between. CDR1 SGHTA and CDR2 FQGTGA come from the germline V gene.

This clone showed up just a few times. The rearrangement links TRBV5-4 to TRBJ2-7; 9 bases map to TRBD2. V lost 5 bases and J lost 6; bases outside the gene matches: 9. CDR3 length: 14 residues. Looked up from germline, CDR1 is SGHNT and CDR2 is YYREEE (reference sequence). The CDR3 bases are TGTGCCAGCAGTCCGCCGGGACTAGCTTCCGAGCAGTACTTC. Its protein is CASSPPGLASEQYF.

The gene calls are TRBV5-1 and TRBJ2-1; 10 bases fit TRBD2. Germline CDR1 is SGHRS and CDR2 is YFSETQ. The J segment lost 2 bases and the V segment lost 1 base, leaving 0 bases of the junction unmatched. The CDR3 loop spans 15 amino acids. CDR3 residues: CASSLSGGAYNEQFF. The CDR3 DNA follows: TGCGCCAGCAGCTTGAGCGGGGGGGCCTACAATGAGCAGTTCTTC.

The chain joins TRBV9 to TRBJ2-2, with 8 bases that match TRBD2. V shed 3 bases, J shed 2 bases, and the junction held 3 bases outside the gene matches. Germline V gene data show CDR1 as SGDLS and CDR2 as YYNGEE. This CDR3 region has 15 residues. CDR3 sequence reads: CASSGLAGNTGELFF. The CDR3 DNA sequence: TGTGCCAGCAGCGGATTAGCGGGAAACACCGGGGAGCTGTTTTTT.

The rearrangement links TRBV28 to TRBJ2-6; D unclear. Per the germline V gene, CDR1 is MDHEN and CDR2 is SYDVKM. V was pared by 4 bases and J by 1 base, with 11 bases between. This CDR3 spans 16 amino acids. The CDR3, as DNA: TGTGCCAGCAGTTCCAGACCGACTTCTGGGGCCAACGTCCTGACTTTC. Encoded protein: CASSSRPTSGANVLTF.

The CDR3 protein is CASSLLTGMNYGYTF. The DNA for the CDR3 is TGTGCCAGCAGCCTTCTTACAGGGATGAACTATGGCTACACCTTC. The V gene is TRBV2, the J gene TRBJ1-2; possible D gene TRBD1, 6 bases. The CDR3 is 15 residues long. The V end was cut by 6 bases, the J end by 2 bases, with 16 bases between. The germline gives CDR1 SNHLY, CDR2 FYNNEI.

The chain couples TRBV6-5 to TRBJ1-2, with TRBD1 identical over 9 bases. Unmatched junction bases numbered 10, after V lost 6 bases and J lost 5 bases. This CDR3 is built from 15 residues. Germline CDR1 is MNHEY and CDR2 is SVGAGI. The CDR3 bases are TGTGCCAGCAGCTTTAAAGGGACAGGGCGGTATGGCTACACCTTC. As protein: CASSFKGTGRYGYTF.

The chain uses TRBV2 and TRBJ2-3, with a tentative D call TRBD1 (6 bases). V was shortened by 8 bases and J by 2 bases, with 11 bases between the two germline ends. The CDR3 totals 13 residues. The V gene's germline CDR1 is SNHLY and CDR2 FYNNEI. CDR3 in DNA: TGTGCCAGCGGGGACACCTTCACAGATACGCAGTATTTT. This translates into CASGDTFTDTQYF. Full variable domain (outside the CDR3, taken from reference TRBV2 and TRBJ2-3): EPEVTQTPSHQVTQMGQEVILRCVPISNHLYFYWYRQILGQKVEFLVSFYNNEISEKSEIFDDQFSVERPDGSNFTLKIRSTKLEDSAMYFCASGDTFTDTQYFGPGTRLTVL.